This TCR beta chain was sequenced for a study of blood T cell repertoires in COVID-19. Germline CDR1 is SGHKS and CDR2 is YYEKEE (reference sequence). There are 14 residues in the CDR3. V dropped 3 bases and J dropped 4 bases, with 14 bases sitting between them. The data were produced by immunoSEQ multiplex PCR, yet TCRdb's version contains in-frame clones alone and is incomplete. Among over 250,000 clones listed, under 90% were seen once. The TCR sequence derives from a man aged 25 to 40 with acute COVID-19. Sequencing was carried out using PBMCs or T cells enriched from blood (not recorded which). The chain couples TRBV5-5 to TRBJ2-7; D is perhaps TRBD2 (5 bases). The CDR3 sequence: CASSSGPRGYEQYV. The CDR3 coding sequence is TGTGCCAGCAGCTCTGGACCCCGCGGGTACGAGCAGTACGTC.